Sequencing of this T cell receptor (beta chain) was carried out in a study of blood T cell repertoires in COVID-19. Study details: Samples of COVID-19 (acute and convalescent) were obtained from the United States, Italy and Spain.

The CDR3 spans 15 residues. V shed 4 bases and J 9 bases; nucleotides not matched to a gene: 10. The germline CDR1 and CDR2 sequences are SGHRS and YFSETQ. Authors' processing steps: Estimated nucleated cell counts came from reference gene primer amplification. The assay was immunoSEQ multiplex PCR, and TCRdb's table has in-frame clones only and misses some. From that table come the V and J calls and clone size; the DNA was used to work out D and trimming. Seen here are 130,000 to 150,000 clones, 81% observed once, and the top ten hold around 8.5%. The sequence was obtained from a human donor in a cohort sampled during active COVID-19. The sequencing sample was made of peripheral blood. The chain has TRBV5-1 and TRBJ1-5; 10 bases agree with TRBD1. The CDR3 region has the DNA TGCGCCAGCAGCCCCGGGACAGGGGTGGGGTGGCCCCAGCATTTT. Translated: CASSPGTGVGWPQHF.